A selection of T cell receptor beta chains follows, all from one sample in a study of blood T cell repertoires in COVID-19. Using immunoSEQ multiplex PCR, the repertoire was profiled, and TCRdb retains in-frame clones only, with some absent. Seen here are 200,000 or so clones, approximately 80% observed once, and the top ten hold 12%. Material for sequencing was peripheral blood. These receptors were taken from a woman at least 80 years old with COVID-19, enrolled during active disease. CDR3s leave out the opening cysteine and the closing phenylalanine or tryptophan. A row's size may be missing; if present it is once, few, many or a size class.

v_gene,j_gene,abundance,CDR3aa
TRBV5-1,TRBJ1-2,.,ASSPGLRGYT
TRBV4-3,TRBJ1-2,.,ASSQDELRGKPYGYT
TRBV6-2/TRBV6-3,TRBJ2-7,.,ASSSHRAPYEQY
TRBV6-4,TRBJ2-1,.,ASSVQRGAPVDYNEQF
TRBV29-1,TRBJ1-4,.,SGGQDATNEKLF
TRBV12-3/TRBV12-4,TRBJ1-2,.,ASSFDGNYGYT
TRBV5-1,TRBJ1-6,.,ASSGTGTGSSPLH
TRBV2,TRBJ2-2,.,ASSEMGTGELF
TRBV6-6,TRBJ1-2,few,ASSTQFGGSNYGYT
TRBV13,TRBJ2-2,.,ASSPWTDWDGELF
TRBV7-3,TRBJ1-2,.,ASSLTGTGVYT
TRBV5-1,TRBJ1-6,few,ASRFGQSSNSPLH
TRBV4-2,TRBJ2-3,.,ASSQGLAGGGTDTQY
TRBV19,TRBJ1-2,.,ASSTPRTGKDGYT
TRBV9,TRBJ2-1,.,ASSPTGGSYNEQF
TRBV6-6,TRBJ2-3,once,ASSRLAGGTDTQY
TRBV10-2,TRBJ2-7,.,ASSQGSYEQY
TRBV5-1,TRBJ2-7,once,ASSPGYEQY
TRBV21-1,TRBJ1-4,.,ASSKRRATGTEKLF
TRBV7-2,TRBJ1-2,.,ASSKTGTGSYGYT
TRBV4-1,TRBJ2-7,.,ASSRGGGPGEQY
TRBV11-2,TRBJ2-7,few,ASSWTVGEQY
TRBV6-2/TRBV6-3,TRBJ2-7,few,ASSYGQYVYEQY
TRBV18,TRBJ1-2,.,ASSPPEGAYGYT